The source of this TCR beta chain is a study of cytomegalovirus exposure and HLA in healthy donors. PCR employed 60 Vbeta and 13 Jbeta primers. In the original analysis: In a later analysis, 8.5 million to 14 million of about 80 million unique beta chains occurred in at least two donors. Libraries were prepared by immunoSEQ multiplex PCR; TCRdb keeps only in-frame clonotypes and omits some of them. Clonal size and the V and J genes are those of that table, whereas D and trimming came from the DNA. This sample has about 130,000 clones, with roughly 84% found just once. CDR1 MGHRA and CDR2 YSYEKL come from the germline V gene. Trimming at V came to 3 bases and at J to 9 bases, leaving 6 bases not matched to a gene. The CDR3 length is 16 residues. Study-level results: Later findings reportedly placed an Asian-associated ancestry cluster below the roughly 670-donor mean for N-insertions.

Though nominally healthy at sampling, donors likely had unrecorded immune exposures. As regards this clone: Its antigen is undetermined.

This TCR derives from a girl aged 2 to 9 in good health and CMV-seronegative. V is TRBV4-1 and J is TRBJ2-1; 15 bases map to TRBD2. The sequencing sample was made of PBMCs. The CDR3 is CASSQGLAGGESEQFF. The DNA for the CDR3 is TGCGCCAGCAGCCAGGGACTAGCGGGGGGTGAGAGTGAGCAGTTCTTC.